The clone carrying this TCR beta chain was detected only once. Its antigen is not known. The CDR3 extends over 13 amino acids. Germline V gene data show CDR1 as SGHVS and CDR2 as FNYEAQ. This specimen comes from a study of blood T cells in healthy people across ages. A J-beta primer mix and a sample-barcoded 5' primer were used in a second PCR of about 6 to 12 cycles. Each CDR3 protein is one row after TCRdb ran MiXCR on the 5' RACE reads. Counted here are 1.4 million to 1.5 million distinct CDR3 sequences, roughly 40% occurring once; the ten biggest clones make up under 8%. Study observations and caveats: Long-lived and aged donors differed, with more naive CD4+ cells and higher diversity in the long-lived. With age, beta diversity per million T cells declined roughly linearly, significantly by 40. In these data, TCR beta diversity tracked strongly with naive T cell percentage.

The sequenced sample consisted of blood. This sequence joins TRBV7-6 and TRBJ2-5; 8 bases match TRBD2. The tail of the sequence fits TRBJ2-7 better, so the J call may be wrong. The sequence derives from a woman in her late teens or twenties in good health. The CDR3 loop reads CASSAGRALEQYF. Written as DNA, the CDR3 is TGTGCCAGCAGCGCCGGGAGGGCCCTCGAGCAGTACTTC.